Described below is a single T cell receptor (beta chain) sequence and its context. Its antigen is currently unknown. Assay: immunoSEQ multiplex PCR; the TCRdb copy retains only in-frame clones and omits some. The repertoire holds about 110,000 clones, with roughly 91% as singletons. The entry originates in a study of T cell responses to AZD1222 COVID-19 vaccine. General observations from the study: AZD1222 recipients seropositive at baseline numbered only six.

Sequences were derived from peripheral blood, sampled 28 days after the second AZD1222 dose. The sequence was collected from an adult who received the AZD1222 COVID-19 vaccine.

The CDR3 nucleotides read TGTGCCACCAGCACTAGAGGTGGACTGGGGGAGACCCAGTACTTC. Encoded protein: CATSTRGGLGETQYF. The genes are TRBV15 and TRBJ2-5; the D gene is possibly TRBD2 (5 bases). Germline CDR1 LNHNV, CDR2 YYDKDF (reference sequence). Trimming took off 4 bases at V and 5 bases at J, with 17 bases between the two ends. This CDR3 has 15 residues.